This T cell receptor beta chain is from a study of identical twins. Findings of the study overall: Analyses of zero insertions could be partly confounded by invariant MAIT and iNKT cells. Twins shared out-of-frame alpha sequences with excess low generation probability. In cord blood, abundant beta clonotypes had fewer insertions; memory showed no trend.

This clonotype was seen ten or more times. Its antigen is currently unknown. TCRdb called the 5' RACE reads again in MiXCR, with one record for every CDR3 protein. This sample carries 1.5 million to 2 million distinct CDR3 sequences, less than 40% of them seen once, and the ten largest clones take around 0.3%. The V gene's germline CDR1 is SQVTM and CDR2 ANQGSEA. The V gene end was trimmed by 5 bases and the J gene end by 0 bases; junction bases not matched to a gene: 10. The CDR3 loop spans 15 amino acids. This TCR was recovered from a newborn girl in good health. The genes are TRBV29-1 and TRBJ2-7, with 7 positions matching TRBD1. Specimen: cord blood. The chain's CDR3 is CSVSLGQRSSYEQYF. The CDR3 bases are TGCAGCGTTAGTTTGGGACAGCGGAGCTCCTACGAGCAGTACTTC.